Below are 28 T cell receptor beta chains sequenced from a single sample in a study of OX40 agonist ivuxolimab in advanced cancers. The table came from immunoSEQ multiplex PCR; TCRdb's copy has only in-frame clones and leaves some out. The repertoire consists of tens of thousands of clones, with more than 70% occurring once and the leading ten covering approximately 0.45%. This specimen was CD4+ or CD8+ T cells sorted from blood, taken in a trial of the OX40 agonist ivuxolimab. These receptors were collected from an adult with an advanced solid tumor such as melanoma, head and neck, liver or kidney cancer.

V is TRBV7-2 and J is TRBJ2-5, with D possibly TRBD2 on 5 matching bases. TRBJ2-7 matches the DNA end more closely, so the J call is doubtful. The CDR3 consists of 13 residues. CDR1 and CDR2 (germline): SGHTA, FQGNSA. The CDR3 region is CASSKLEGYEQYF. In DNA, the CDR3 is TGTGCCAGCAGCAAGTTAGAGGGCTACGAGCAGTACTTC.

Regarding this clone: Without the conserved terminal phenylalanine or tryptophan, this CDR3 likely stems from a read error. The rearrangement joins TRBV7-9 to TRBJ1-6, with 9 bases matching TRBD1. V was clipped by 3 bases and J by 8 bases; unmatched bases: 2. The CDR3 length is 14 residues. Germline V gene sequence: CDR1 SEHNR, CDR2 FQNEAQ (reference sequence). CDR3 nucleotides: TGTGCCAGCAGCTTCTGGACAGGGGATTCACCCCTCCACCTT. Amino acid sequence: CASSFWTGDSPLHL.

The V call is TRBV11-2, the J call TRBJ1-5; maybe TRBD1 (5 bases). There are 15 residues in the CDR3. V lost 1 base and J lost 5, with 12 bases in between. Germline CDR1 reads SGHAT; CDR2 reads FQNNGV. CDR3: CASSLGASGDQPQHF. The CDR3 coding sequence is TGTGCCAGCAGCTTAGGGGCCTCGGGGGATCAGCCCCAGCATTTT.

The chain is built from TRBV7-3 and TRBJ2-2; D is unresolved. The CDR3 is made up of 16 amino acids. V shed 2 bases and J shed 0 bases, with 10 bases lying between them. Germline V gene sequence: CDR1 SGHTA, CDR2 FQGTGA. The CDR3 DNA reads as TGTGCCAGCAGCTTACACAGCATATCGAACACCGGGGAGCTGTTTTTT. It yields the protein CASSLHSISNTGELFF.

The rearrangement uses TRBV6-5 and TRBJ1-2; D is uncertain. This CDR3 contains 13 residues. Trimming removed 2 bases at V and 2 bases at J, with 6 bases between. Germline V gene lookup returns CDR1 MNHEY and CDR2 SVGAGI. CDR3 in amino acids: CASSYDKNYGYTF. The CDR3 DNA reads TGTGCCAGCAGTTACGACAAGAACTATGGCTACACCTTC.

This clone was detected many times. This chain uses TRBV7-3 with TRBJ1-4; the D gene is possibly TRBD1 (5 bases). V dropped 2 bases and J dropped 12 bases, with 13 bases sitting between them. Germline V gene data show CDR1 as SGHTA and CDR2 as FQGTGA. The CDR3 loop spans 13 amino acids. Written as DNA, the CDR3 is TGTGCCAGCAGCTTATTCCGGGGAGGGGAACTGTTTTTT. Its protein is CASSLFRGGELFF.

This clone was detected only once. The CDR3 end shows no conserved phenylalanine or tryptophan, and so a read error is likely. This chain connects TRBV7-9 to TRBJ1-6, with a tentative D call TRBD1 (6 bases). Germline V CDR1 and CDR2: SEHNR, FQNEAQ (reference sequence). Trimming shortened V by 3 bases and J by 8 bases, and 11 bases separated the two germline ends. This CDR3 contains 14 residues. The DNA of the CDR3 is TGTGCCAGCAGCTTTCTCGCAGGGGATTCACCCCTCCACCTT. Protein product: CASSFLAGDSPLHL.

This chain uses TRBV7-2 with TRBJ2-3, with D uncertain. Germline CDR1 and CDR2: SGHTA and FQGNSA. This CDR3 is 13 amino acids long. V was cut by 5 bases and J by 4 bases, with 10 bases left in between. CDR3 nucleotide sequence: TGTGCCAGCAGCAACCGTATCTCAGATACGCAGTATTTT. Its protein is CASSNRISDTQYF.

V is TRBV11-2 and J is TRBJ2-3; 9 bases agree with TRBD1. CDR3 size: 16 residues. From germline, CDR1 is SGHAT and CDR2 FQNNGV. V lost 0 bases and J lost 1; bases outside the gene matches: 2. The CDR3 sequence is CASSLDRTGGTDTQYF. The CDR3 DNA sequence: TGTGCCAGCAGCTTAGATCGGACAGGGGGCACAGATACGCAGTATTTT.

This clone was observed once. The chain has TRBV18 and TRBJ2-7; 7 positions agree with TRBD1. The germline gives CDR1 KGHSH, CDR2 LQKENI. The trim removed 2 bases at V and 0 bases at J, leaving 7 bases unmatched. The CDR3 contains 16 residues. DNA for the CDR3: TGTGCCAGCTCACCAAACCCCGGGACAGTCTCCTACGAGCAGTACTTC. Protein: CASSPNPGTVSYEQYF.

This chain connects TRBV2 to TRBJ1-2; D is perhaps TRBD1 (6 bases). The germline V and J ends were trimmed by 4 bases and 4 bases, with 13 bases remaining between them. The germline V gene has CDR1 SNHLY and CDR2 FYNNEI. The CDR3 length is 14 residues. The DNA for the CDR3 is TGTGCCAGCAGTGCCCTGGGGGCCTTCTATGGCTACACCTTC. Residues: CASSALGAFYGYTF.

The chain combines TRBV7-2 with TRBJ2-5; 7 bases are shared with TRBD1. The closer fit of TRBJ2-7 to the DNA end suggests the J call may be wrong. The CDR3 is made up of 14 amino acids. Germline lookup yields CDR1 SGHTA and CDR2 FQGNSA. CDR3 DNA: TGTGCCAGCAGCTTAGGACAGGGAGCCTACGAGCAGTACTTC. Translated, it gives CASSLGQGAYEQYF.

This clone was seen a single time. The CDR3 spells CASSWGQVDNEQFF. The CDR3 nucleotides read TGCGCCAGCAGCTGGGGGCAGGTCGACAATGAGCAGTTCTTC. The rearrangement uses TRBV5-1 and TRBJ2-1; possibly TRBD1 for D (6 bases). The CDR3 is 14 residues long. Trimming stripped 3 bases from V and 5 bases from J, with 12 bases between. The germline gives CDR1 SGHRS, CDR2 YFSETQ.

This chain connects TRBV5-4 to TRBJ2-3; TRBD1 aligns across 7 bases. Germline values: CDR1 SGHNT, CDR2 YYREEE (reference sequence). The junction had 5 bases not matched to a gene; V was cut back by 2 bases and J by 2 bases. This CDR3 has 15 amino acids. CDR3 amino acids: CASSFQGVTTDTQYF. In DNA, the CDR3 is TGTGCCAGCAGCTTTCAGGGGGTTACCACAGATACGCAGTATTTT.

This clone was seen a few times. The genes are TRBV7-9 and TRBJ2-5, with D perhaps TRBD1 or TRBD2 (7 bases each). V was cut by 5 bases and J by 1 base, with 14 bases left in between. Germline CDR1 is SEHNR and CDR2 is FQNEAQ (reference sequence). The CDR3 has 15 residues. CDR3: CASSQGGPSQETQYF. The CDR3 DNA reads TGTGCCAGCAGCCAGGGGGGGCCTTCCCAAGAGACCCAGTACTTC.

J is TRBJ1-5 and V is TRBV4-3; D gene uncertain. Trimming left V 0 bases short and J 3 bases short, with 9 bases between. The CDR3 is 15 amino acids. Germline CDR1 LGHNA, CDR2 YSLEER. CDR3 residues: CASSQDPAPNQPQHF. As DNA, the CDR3 is TGCGCCAGCAGCCAAGATCCGGCGCCCAATCAGCCCCAGCATTTT.

The chain joins TRBV6-5 to TRBJ2-7; D may be TRBD2 (8 bases). CDR3 size: 16 residues. In germline, CDR1 is MNHEY, CDR2 SVGAGI. Trimming stripped 2 bases from V and 3 bases from J, with 17 bases between. CDR3 nucleotide sequence: TGTGCCAGCAGTTACCGCTCGGGGGGGACAGACTACGAGCAGTACTTC. Translation gives CASSYRSGGTDYEQYF.

V and J are TRBV9 and TRBJ2-3; 9 positions match TRBD2. CDR3 length equals 16 residues. V dropped 2 bases and J dropped 2; count of bases not matched to a gene: 6. CDR1 and CDR2 from the germline V gene are SGDLS and YYNGEE. For the CDR3, the DNA is TGTGCCAGCAGCGTGCGTAGCGGGGGACTCACAGATACGCAGTATTTT. It is translated as CASSVRSGGLTDTQYF. Together with reference TRBV9 and TRBJ2-3, the CDR3 gives the full variable domain: DSGVTQTPKHLITATGQRVTLRCSPRSGDLSVYWYQQSLDQGLQFLIQYYNGEERAKGNILERFSAQQFPDLHSELNLSSLELGDSALYFCASSVRSGGLTDTQYFGPGTRLTVL.

The chain recombines TRBV7-7 with TRBJ1-3; TRBD1 aligns across 9 bases. CDR3 length: 13 amino acids. The V segment lost 10 bases and the J segment 2 bases; nucleotides outside the gene matches: 3. Germline values: CDR1 SSHAT, CDR2 FNYEAQ (reference sequence). CDR3 in amino acids: CATWDRAGNTIYF. The CDR3 nucleotides are TGTGCCACCTGGGACAGGGCTGGAAACACCATATATTTT.

The chain recombines TRBV10-3 with TRBJ1-2; D is unclear. The V end lost 11 bases, the J end lost 2 bases, and 18 bases lay between the germline ends. The CDR3 extends over 14 amino acids. Germline loops: CDR1 ENHRY, CDR2 SYGVKD. CDR3 amino acids: CAPRCCRSNYGYTF. As DNA, the CDR3 is TGTGCCCCCCGGTGTTGTAGGTCGAACTATGGCTACACCTTC.

V gene TRBV2 combines with J gene TRBJ2-1; 8 bases are shared with TRBD1. Germline V gene lookup returns CDR1 SNHLY and CDR2 FYNNEI. This CDR3 region has 14 residues. With 5 bases clipped from V and 2 bases from J, the junction kept 2 bases outside the gene matches. The CDR3 loop reads CASSPGGAYNEQFF. In nucleotides, the CDR3 is TGTGCCAGCAGTCCAGGGGGCGCCTACAATGAGCAGTTCTTC.

The genes are TRBV7-2 and TRBJ2-2; TRBD2 aligns across 11 bases. The CDR3 spans 15 residues. V was pared by 4 bases and J by 5 bases, with 3 bases of the junction left unmatched. From germline, CDR1 is SGHTA and CDR2 FQGNSA. CDR3: CASSSTSGVTGELFF. For the CDR3, the DNA is TGTGCCAGCAGCTCGACTAGCGGGGTAACCGGGGAGCTGTTTTTT.

This sequence joins TRBV7-2 and TRBJ1-1; D remains unclear. Trimming cost V 3 bases and J 1 base, with 9 bases left between them. CDR1 and CDR2 (germline): SGHTA, FQGNSA. The CDR3 length is 14 residues. The CDR3 loop reads CASSLAVGNTEAFF. The CDR3 DNA sequence: TGTGCCAGCAGCTTGGCGGTAGGGAACACTGAAGCTTTCTTT.

The count of this clone is one. Here the CDR3 omits its conserved ending phenylalanine or tryptophan, so a read error is the likely source. The gene calls are TRBV7-2 and TRBJ1-6; D call uncertain. Trimming left V 1 base short and J 9 bases short, with 7 bases between. Germline CDR1 and CDR2: SGHTA and FQGNSA. The CDR3 sequence is 13 residues long. CDR3: CASSLDWGSPLHL. CDR3 DNA sequence: TGTGCCAGCAGCTTAGACTGGGGTTCACCCCTCCACCTT.

The J gene is TRBJ2-7, the V gene TRBV7-8; D is ambiguous. V shed 5 bases and J shed 3 bases, with 14 bases lying between them. The CDR3 is 14 amino acids. The V gene's germline CDR1 is SGHVS and CDR2 FQNEAQ. The CDR3 region is CASSPKSALYEQYF. The CDR3 DNA follows: TGTGCCAGCAGCCCAAAGTCAGCCCTCTACGAGCAGTACTTC.

The chain couples TRBV5-4 to TRBJ2-3, with D hard to call. CDR3 length: 14 amino acids. V was pared by 6 bases and J by 5 bases, with 16 bases between. Germline CDR1 reads SGHNT; CDR2 reads YYREEE (reference sequence). As DNA, the CDR3 is TGTGCCAGCACCGAGAATTGGGCGCAAGATACGCAGTATTTT. Translating it yields CASTENWAQDTQYF. The full variable domain, its missing parts supplied by reference TRBV5-4 and TRBJ2-3, is ETGVTQSPTHLIKTRGQQVTLRCSSQSGHNTVSWYQQALGQGPQFIFQYYREEENGRGNFPPRFSGLQFPNYSSELNVNALELDDSALYLCASTENWAQDTQYFGPGTRLTVL.

The rearrangement joins TRBV4-1 to TRBJ1-2, with TRBD1 identical over 7 bases. Germline V lookup: CDR1 MGHRA, CDR2 YSYEKL. J was trimmed by 4 bases and V by 3 bases; bases with no gene match: 8. The CDR3 is 15 amino acids. The CDR3 bases are TGCGCCAGCAGCCAGGGGACAGCAATCCTCTATGGCTACACCTTC. This sequence encodes CASSQGTAILYGYTF.

The rearrangement joins TRBV5-4 to TRBJ2-1, with D uncertain. Deletions cut 0 bases from V and 0 bases from J, with 16 bases between. This CDR3 is 18 amino acids long. Germline V lookup: CDR1 SGHNT, CDR2 YYREEE (reference sequence). CDR3 bases: TGTGCCAGCAGCTTGGTAGTTTTATGGGGAAGCTCCTACAATGAGCAGTTCTTC. This encodes CASSLVVLWGSSYNEQFF.